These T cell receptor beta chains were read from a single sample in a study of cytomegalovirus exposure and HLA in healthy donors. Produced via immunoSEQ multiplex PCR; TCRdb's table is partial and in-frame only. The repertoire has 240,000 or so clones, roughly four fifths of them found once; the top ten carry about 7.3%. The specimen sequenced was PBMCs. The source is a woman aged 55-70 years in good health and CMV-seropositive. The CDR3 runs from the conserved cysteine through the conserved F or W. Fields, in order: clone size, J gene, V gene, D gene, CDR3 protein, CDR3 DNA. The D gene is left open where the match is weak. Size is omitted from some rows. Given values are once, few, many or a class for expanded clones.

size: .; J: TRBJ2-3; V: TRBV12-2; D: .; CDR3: CASRWGIHPDTQYF; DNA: TGTGCAAGTCGCTGGGGCATCCACCCGGATACGCAGTATTTT
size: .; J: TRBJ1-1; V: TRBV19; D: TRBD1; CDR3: CASSADRGGGEAFF; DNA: TGTGCCAGTAGTGCGGACAGGGGGGGAGGTGAAGCTTTCTTT
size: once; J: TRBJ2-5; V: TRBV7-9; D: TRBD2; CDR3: CASSLSPGGTQYF; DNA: TGTGCCAGCAGCTTATCCCCGGGAGGGACCCAGTACTTC
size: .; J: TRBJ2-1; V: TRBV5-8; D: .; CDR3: CASSLVRGRSSYSYNEQFF; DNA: TGTGCCAGCAGCTTGGTACGGGGAAGGTCCTCCTACTCCTACAATGAGCAGTTCTTC
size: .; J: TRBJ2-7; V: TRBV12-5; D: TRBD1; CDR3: CASGLVRGQAHEQYF; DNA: TGTGCTAGTGGTTTGGTAAGGGGACAGGCTCACGAGCAGTACTTC
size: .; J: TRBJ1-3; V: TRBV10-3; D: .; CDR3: CAISEGQSGNTIYF; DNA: TGTGCCATCAGTGAGGGACAATCGGGAAACACCATATATTTT
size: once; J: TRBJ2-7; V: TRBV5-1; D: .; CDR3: CASSTGVRRAGKQYF; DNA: TGCGCCAGCAGCACTGGTGTCAGGCGGGCGGGGAAGCAGTACTTC
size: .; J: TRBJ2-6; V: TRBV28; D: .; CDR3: CASSLGGSGANVLTF; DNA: TGTGCCAGCAGTTTAGGGGGGTCTGGGGCCAACGTCCTGACTTTC
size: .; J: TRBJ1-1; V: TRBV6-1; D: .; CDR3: CASSGPLGQLNTEAFF; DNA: TGTGCCAGCAGTGGACCCCTCGGACAGCTGAACACTGAAGCTTTCTTT
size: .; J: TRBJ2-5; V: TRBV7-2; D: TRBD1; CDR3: CASSKGQLQETQYF; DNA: TGTGCCAGCAGCAAGGGACAGCTCCAAGAGACCCAGTACTTC
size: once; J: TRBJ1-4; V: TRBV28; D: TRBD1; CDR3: CASSTGGGEKLFF; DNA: TGTGCCAGCAGTACAGGGGGCGGTGAAAAACTGTTTTTT
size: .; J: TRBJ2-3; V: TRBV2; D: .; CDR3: CASRGAPLTQYF; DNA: TGTGCCAGCAGGGGGGCCCCGTTGACGCAGTATTTT